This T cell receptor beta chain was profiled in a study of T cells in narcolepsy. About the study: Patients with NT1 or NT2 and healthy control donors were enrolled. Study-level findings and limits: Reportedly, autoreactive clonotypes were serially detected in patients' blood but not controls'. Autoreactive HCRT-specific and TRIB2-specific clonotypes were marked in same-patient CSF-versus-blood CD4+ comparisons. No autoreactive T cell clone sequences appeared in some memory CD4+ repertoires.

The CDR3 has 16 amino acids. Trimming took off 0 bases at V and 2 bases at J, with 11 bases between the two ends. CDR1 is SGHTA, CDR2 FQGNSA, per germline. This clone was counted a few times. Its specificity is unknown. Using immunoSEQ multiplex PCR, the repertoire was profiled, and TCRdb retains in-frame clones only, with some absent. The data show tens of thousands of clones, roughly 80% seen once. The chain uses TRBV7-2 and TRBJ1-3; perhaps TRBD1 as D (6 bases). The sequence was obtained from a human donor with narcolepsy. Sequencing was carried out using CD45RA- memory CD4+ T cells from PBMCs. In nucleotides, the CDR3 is TGTGCCAGCAGCTTAGCGGGTCAGGGGACTGGAAACACCATATATTTT. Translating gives CASSLAGQGTGNTIYF. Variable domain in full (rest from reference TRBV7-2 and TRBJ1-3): GAGVSQSPSNKVTEKGKDVELRCDPISGHTALYWYRQSLGQGLEFLIYFQGNSAPDKSGLPSDRFSAERTGGSVSTLTIQRTQQEDSAVYLCASSLAGQGTGNTIYFGEGSWLTVV.